A single sample is the source of the 12 T cell receptor beta chains below, sequenced in a study of blood T cell repertoires in COVID-19. Libraries were prepared by immunoSEQ multiplex PCR; TCRdb keeps only in-frame clonotypes and omits some of them. The sample carries 99,000 or so clones, roughly 86% recorded once. Sequencing was performed on peripheral blood. The receptors originated from a woman between 55 and 75 years old in a cohort sampled during active or convalescent COVID-19.

V usage is TRBV19 and J usage is TRBJ1-1; 8 bases match TRBD1. The CDR3 has 14 residues. Germline CDR1 LNHDA, CDR2 SQIVND (reference sequence). Losses at the gene ends were 6 bases for V and 0 bases for J; bases not matched to a gene: 3. In DNA form, the CDR3 reads TGTGCCAGTAGGAGACAGGGGCTGAACACTGAAGCTTTCTTT. This gives the protein CASRRQGLNTEAFF.

The V and J genes are TRBV5-4 and TRBJ2-5; D is possibly TRBD2 (5 bases). Germline CDR1 SGHNT, CDR2 YYREEE (reference sequence). Trimming shortened V by 1 base and J by 2 bases, and 18 bases separated the two germline ends. The CDR3 runs to 17 residues. CDR3 protein: CASSLRLLGPGQETQYF. In nucleotides, the CDR3 is TGTGCCAGCAGCTTGAGATTGTTGGGTCCGGGACAAGAGACCCAGTACTTC.

The V gene is TRBV7-6, the J gene TRBJ2-3; 7 bases match TRBD2. This CDR3 comprises 18 residues. The V and J ends lost 5 bases and 0 bases, in that order; junction bases with no gene match: 14. Looked up from germline, CDR1 is SGHVS and CDR2 is FNYEAQ. DNA for the CDR3: TGTGCCAGCAGCCCCCGGGGGAGGGATTGGAGGAGCACAGATACGCAGTATTTT. This gives the protein CASSPRGRDWRSTDTQYF.

The V call is TRBV18, the J call TRBJ2-7; TRBD1 matches at 8 bases. The trim removed 3 bases at V and 2 bases at J, leaving 3 bases unmatched. Germline V lookup: CDR1 KGHSH, CDR2 LQKENI. This CDR3 has 14 amino acids. The CDR3 nucleotides read TGTGCCAGCTCACCCTCGACAGGGGCCTACGAGCAGTACTTC. This gives the protein CASSPSTGAYEQYF.

The rearrangement joins TRBV10-3 to TRBJ2-5, with TRBD1 identical over 7 bases. The CDR3 length is 13 residues. Unmatched junction bases numbered 3, after V lost 5 bases and J lost 3 bases. Germline CDR1 and CDR2: ENHRY and SYGVKD. CDR3 in DNA: TGTGCCATCAGTACCGGGACAGAAGAGACCCAGTACTTC. Protein: CAISTGTEETQYF.

The chain joins TRBV5-1 to TRBJ1-1, with D possibly being TRBD1 (5 bases). Germline V gene sequence: CDR1 SGHRS, CDR2 YFSETQ. The CDR3 spans 15 residues. Trimming pared 2 bases from V and 1 base from J, leaving 12 bases between. CDR3 sequence (DNA): TGCGCCAGCAGCTTAGGGGCCAGGACGAACACTGAAGCTTTCTTT. Translation gives CASSLGARTNTEAFF.

The J gene is TRBJ1-2, the V gene TRBV18; 11 nucleotides line up with TRBD1. V gave up 3 bases and J gave up 5 bases; unmatched junction bases: 11. Per germline, CDR1 KGHSH and CDR2 LQKENI. The CDR3 is made up of 17 amino acids. CDR3 coding DNA: TGTGCCAGCTCACCCCCGGGACAGGGGGGCGCCGGATATGGCTACACCTTC. Its translation is CASSPPGQGGAGYGYTF.

This chain connects TRBV11-2 to TRBJ1-5; D perhaps matches TRBD1 (6 bases). V dropped 5 bases and J dropped 4 bases, with 12 bases sitting between them. This CDR3 region has 14 residues. Per germline, CDR1 SGHAT and CDR2 FQNNGV. The CDR3 is CASSPRQANQPQHF. The CDR3 bases are TGTGCCAGCAGCCCCCGACAGGCGAATCAGCCCCAGCATTTT. Full variable domain (missing parts from reference TRBV11-2 and TRBJ1-5): EAGVAQSPRYKIIEKRQSVAFWCNPISGHATLYWYQQILGQGPKLLIQFQNNGVVDDSQLPKDRFSAERLKGVDSTLKIQPAKLEDSAVYLCASSPRQANQPQHFGDGTRLSIL.

The chain is built from TRBV18 and TRBJ1-1, with a weak D call TRBD1 (5 bases). CDR3 length equals 15 residues. Trimming shortened V by 3 bases and J by 5 bases, and 16 bases separated the two germline ends. Germline CDR1 and CDR2: KGHSH and LQKENI. CDR3 region: CASSPRGGEGTEAFF. The CDR3, as DNA: TGTGCCAGCTCACCCCGTGGGGGGGAGGGGACTGAAGCTTTCTTT. The variable domain in full, completed from reference TRBV18 and TRBJ1-1, reads NAGVMQNPRHLVRRRGQEARLRCSPMKGHSHVYWYRQLPEEGLKFMVYLQKENIIDESGMPKERFSAEFPKEGPSILRIQQVVRGDSAAYFCASSPRGGEGTEAFFGQGTRLTVV.

The J gene is TRBJ2-5, the V gene TRBV18; D is possibly TRBD1 (6 bases). The V end was cut by 4 bases, the J end by 2 bases, with 17 bases between. Germline V CDR1 and CDR2: KGHSH, LQKENI. The CDR3 is 16 residues long. CDR3 in amino acids: CASSRTPGHQQETQYF. CDR3 bases: TGTGCCAGCTCACGAACCCCGGGACACCAACAAGAGACCCAGTACTTC.

The chain has TRBV15 and TRBJ1-6; unclear D gene. Germline V gene data show CDR1 as LNHNV and CDR2 as YYDKDF (reference sequence). There are 15 residues in the CDR3. V was trimmed by 3 bases and J by 11 bases, leaving 17 bases between them. The CDR3 nucleotides are TGTGCCACCAGCAGCATGGCAGGAAAAGAAACACCCCTCCACTTT. Translation: CATSSMAGKETPLHF.

J is TRBJ2-7 and V is TRBV11-3; 11 nucleotides agree with TRBD2. Germline CDR1 SGHNT, CDR2 YENEEA. The ends lost 5 bases at V and 5 bases at J; junction bases unmatched: 8. This CDR3 region has 15 residues. The CDR3 DNA reads as TGTGCCAGCAGCACCCGACTAGCGGGACGTGACGAGCAGTACTTC. This translates into CASSTRLAGRDEQYF.